This T cell receptor (beta chain) stems from a study of human T cells and chemical hapten exposure. Study context: Patch testing was performed with 0.01% DPC on the upper back, with reading at 6 days.

Germline V CDR1 and CDR2: MNHEY, SVGEGT. CDR3 length: 15 amino acids. V shed 0 bases and J shed 2 bases, with 8 bases lying between them. This clonotype has ten or more counts. The time point here: patch test 2, 6 weeks after DPC sensitization. Noted treatment: therapeutic diphenylcyclopropenone sensitization with weekly scalp DPC. Blood draws came first, before each patch test. The library gave individual cDNA molecules unique molecular identifiers. One entry per CDR3 protein results from TCRdb running MiXCR on the RACE reads. The profile shows roughly 24,000 distinct CDR3 sequences, 8% to 10% of them singletons.

The receptor was isolated from a man aged 25-45 years with alopecia areata. Some clones in this sample may be carry-over from other donors' samples. The chain uses TRBV6-2 or TRBV6-3 and TRBJ1-5; D is unresolved. The specimen comprised whole blood, sampled in connection with sensitization to the hapten diphenylcyclopropenone (DPC). The CDR3 loop reads CASSYSAGGNQPQHF. For the CDR3, the DNA is TGTGCCAGCAGTTACTCAGCCGGGGGCAATCAGCCCCAGCATTTT.